This T cell receptor (beta chain) was retrieved from a study of shared clonotypes between healthy human individuals. The repertoire was sequenced with immunoSEQ multiplex PCR; TCRdb's copy has only in-frame clones and lacks some. Of over 1.4 million clones listed, around 95% are singletons. CDR1 is SNHLY and CDR2 is FYNNEI in the germline V gene. This CDR3 comprises 14 residues. Deletions cut 0 bases from V and 11 bases from J, with 16 bases between. Study findings and constraints: An expected dependence of interdonor clonotype sharing on sequencing depth was noted.

A remark on this clone: The antigen remains undetermined.

This sequence was found in a man aged 25 to 40 in good health. Input material: naive CD4+ T cells sorted from blood. Subset defined: CD45RA+ positively selected. V usage is TRBV2 and J usage is TRBJ1-1, with a tentative D call TRBD1 (5 bases). CDR3 sequence: CASSEALGADVAFF. The CDR3 DNA reads as TGTGCCAGCAGTGAAGCGCTTGGGGCAGATGTGGCTTTCTTT.